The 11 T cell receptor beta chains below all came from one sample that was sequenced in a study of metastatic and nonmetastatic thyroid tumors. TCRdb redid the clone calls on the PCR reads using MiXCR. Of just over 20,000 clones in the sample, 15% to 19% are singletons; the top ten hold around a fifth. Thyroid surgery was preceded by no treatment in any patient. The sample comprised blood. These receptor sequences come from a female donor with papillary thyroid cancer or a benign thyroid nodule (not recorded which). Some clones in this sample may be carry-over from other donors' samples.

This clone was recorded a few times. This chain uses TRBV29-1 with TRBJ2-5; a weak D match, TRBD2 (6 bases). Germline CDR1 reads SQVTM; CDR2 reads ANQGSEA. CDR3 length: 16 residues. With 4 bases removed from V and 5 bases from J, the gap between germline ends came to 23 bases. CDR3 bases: TGCAGCGTTGGGGGGGTCGAGGCCGGGCGGTGGGAGACCCAGTACTTC. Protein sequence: CSVGGVEAGRWETQYF.

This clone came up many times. Here the CDR3 DNA reads TGCAGCGTTGACCAGGGGGGAGAGACCCAGTACTTC. The encoded protein is CSVDQGGETQYF. The J gene is TRBJ2-5, the V gene TRBV29-1; TRBD1 might be the D (7 bases). Germline V lookup: CDR1 SQVTM, CDR2 ANQGSEA. Trimming shortened V by 3 bases and J by 4 bases, and 9 bases separated the two germline ends. This CDR3 region has 12 residues.

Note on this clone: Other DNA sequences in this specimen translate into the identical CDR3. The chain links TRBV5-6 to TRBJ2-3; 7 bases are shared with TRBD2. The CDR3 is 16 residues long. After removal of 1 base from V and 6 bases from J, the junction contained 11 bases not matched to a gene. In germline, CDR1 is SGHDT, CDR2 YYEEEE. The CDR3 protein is CASSLNEGGPRDTQYF. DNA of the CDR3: TGTGCCAGCAGCTTGAATGAGGGAGGGCCGCGGGATACGCAGTATTTT.

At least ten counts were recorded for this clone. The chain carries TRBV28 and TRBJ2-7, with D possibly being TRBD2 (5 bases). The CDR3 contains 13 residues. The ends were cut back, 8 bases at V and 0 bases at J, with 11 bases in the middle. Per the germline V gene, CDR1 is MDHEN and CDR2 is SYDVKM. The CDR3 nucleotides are TGTGCCAGCGGACTCAGGAGCTCCTACGAGCAGTACTTC. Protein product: CASGLRSSYEQYF.

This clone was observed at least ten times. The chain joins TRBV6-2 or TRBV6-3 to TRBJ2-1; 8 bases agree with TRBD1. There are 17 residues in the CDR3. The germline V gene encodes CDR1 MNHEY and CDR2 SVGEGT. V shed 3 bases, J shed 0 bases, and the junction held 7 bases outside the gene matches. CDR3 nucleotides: TGTGCCAGCAGTTATGTAGTCGGACAGGGCTCCTACAATGAGCAGTTCTTC. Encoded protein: CASSYVVGQGSYNEQFF.

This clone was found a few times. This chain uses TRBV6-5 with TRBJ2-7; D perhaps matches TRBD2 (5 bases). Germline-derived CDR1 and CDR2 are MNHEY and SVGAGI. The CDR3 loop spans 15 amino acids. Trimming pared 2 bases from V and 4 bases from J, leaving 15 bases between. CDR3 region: CASSYGRGLGYEQYF. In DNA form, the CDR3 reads TGTGCCAGCAGTTACGGTCGGGGTTTGGGGTACGAGCAGTACTTC.

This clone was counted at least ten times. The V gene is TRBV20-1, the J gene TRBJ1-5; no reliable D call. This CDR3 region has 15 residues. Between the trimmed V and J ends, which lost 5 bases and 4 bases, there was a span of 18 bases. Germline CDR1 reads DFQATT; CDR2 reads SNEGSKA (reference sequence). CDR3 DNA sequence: TGCAGTGCTCCCAGGTGGGCTTTGCGTAATCAGCCCCAGCATTTT. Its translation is CSAPRWALRNQPQHF.

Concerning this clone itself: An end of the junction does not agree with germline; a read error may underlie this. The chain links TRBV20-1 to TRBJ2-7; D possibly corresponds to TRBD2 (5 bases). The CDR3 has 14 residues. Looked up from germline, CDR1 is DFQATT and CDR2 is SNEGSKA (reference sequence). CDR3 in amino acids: CSARALSGFGEQYF. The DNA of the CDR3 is TGCAGTGCTAGGGCCCTATCGGGATTCGGCGAGCAATACTTC.

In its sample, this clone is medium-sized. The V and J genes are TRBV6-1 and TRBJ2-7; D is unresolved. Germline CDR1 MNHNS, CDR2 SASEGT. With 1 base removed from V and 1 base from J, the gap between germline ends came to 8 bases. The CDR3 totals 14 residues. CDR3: CASSEGQGSYEQYF. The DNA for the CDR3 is TGTGCCAGCAGTGAAGGACAAGGATCCTACGAGCAGTACTTC.

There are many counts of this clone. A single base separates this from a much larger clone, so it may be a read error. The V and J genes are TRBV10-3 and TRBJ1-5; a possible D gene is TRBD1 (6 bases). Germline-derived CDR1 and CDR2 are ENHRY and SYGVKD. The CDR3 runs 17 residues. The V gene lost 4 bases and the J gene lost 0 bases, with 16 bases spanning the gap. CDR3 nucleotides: TGTGCCATCAGTGCAGGGACAAGACCATATAGCAATCAGCCCCAGCATTTT. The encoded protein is CAISAGTRPYSNQPQHF.

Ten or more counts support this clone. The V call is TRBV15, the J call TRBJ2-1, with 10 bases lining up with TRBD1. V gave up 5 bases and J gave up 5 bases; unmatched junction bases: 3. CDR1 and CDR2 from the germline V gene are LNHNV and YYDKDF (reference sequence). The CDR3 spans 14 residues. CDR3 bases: TGTGCCACCAGCGTGGGGACAGGGGACAATGAGCAGTTCTTC. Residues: CATSVGTGDNEQFF.